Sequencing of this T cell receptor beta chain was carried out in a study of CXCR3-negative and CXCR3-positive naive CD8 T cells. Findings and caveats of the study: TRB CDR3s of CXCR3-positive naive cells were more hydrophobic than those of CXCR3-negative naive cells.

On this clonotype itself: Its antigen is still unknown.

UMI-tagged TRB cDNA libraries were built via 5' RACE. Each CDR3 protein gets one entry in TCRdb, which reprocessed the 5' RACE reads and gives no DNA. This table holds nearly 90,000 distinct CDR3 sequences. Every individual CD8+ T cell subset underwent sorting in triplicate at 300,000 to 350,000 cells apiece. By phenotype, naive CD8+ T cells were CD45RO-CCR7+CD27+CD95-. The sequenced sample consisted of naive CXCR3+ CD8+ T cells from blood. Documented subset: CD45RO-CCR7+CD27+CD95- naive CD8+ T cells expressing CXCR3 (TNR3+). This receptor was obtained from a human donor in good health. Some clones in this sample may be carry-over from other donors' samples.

CDR3 sequence: CASSYSGANYGYTF. V and J are TRBV6-5 and TRBJ1-2. The V gene's germline CDR1 is MNHEY and CDR2 SVGAGI. The CDR3 length is 14 residues.